Below are 11 T cell receptor beta chains sequenced from a single sample in a study of T cells in Graves' hyperthyroidism and ophthalmopathy. Using RNA transcripts as the source, TCR beta CDR3 regions were amplified. RT-PCR in the first round (using the HTBI primer set) targeted the TCR CDR3. TCRdb used MiXCR to reprocess the multiplex PCR reads, holding one entry per CDR3 protein. The sample holds over 150,000 distinct CDR3 sequences; approximately 17% are singletons and the top ten take approximately 28%. Input material: blood. The receptors derive from a woman between 45 and 65 years old with Graves' hyperthyroidism.

The chain recombines TRBV19 with TRBJ2-5, with 8 bases lining up with TRBD1. With 6 bases clipped from V and 5 bases from J, the junction kept 8 bases outside the gene matches. The CDR3 loop spans 14 amino acids. Per the germline V gene, CDR1 is LNHDA and CDR2 is SQIVND (reference sequence). CDR3 bases: TGTGCCAGTAGCTTTGGACAGGGACGCGAGACCCAGTACTTC. Protein sequence: CASSFGQGRETQYF.

This clonotype has a count of ten or more. This chain joins TRBV2 and TRBJ2-5; weak D call: TRBD2 (5 bases). CDR1 SNHLY and CDR2 FYNNEI come from the germline V gene. This CDR3 has 15 residues. Between the trimmed V and J ends, which lost 0 bases and 0 bases, there was a span of 8 bases. Here the CDR3 DNA reads TGTGCCAGCAGTGAAGCTAGCGCTTACCAAGAGACCCAGTACTTC. Its protein product is CASSEASAYQETQYF.

This clonotype was found many times. The rearrangement joins TRBV7-2 to TRBJ2-7; TRBD1 aligns across 11 bases. This CDR3 is 15 amino acids long. The ends lost 4 bases at V and 3 bases at J; junction bases unmatched: 5. Germline loops: CDR1 SGHTA, CDR2 FQGNSA. CDR3 amino acids: CASSSTGTGGYEQYF. For the CDR3, the DNA is TGTGCCAGCAGCTCCACCGGGACAGGGGGCTACGAGCAGTACTTC.

This clonotype was seen a single time. The chain couples TRBV11-2 to TRBJ2-1; maybe TRBD2 (6 bases). V was pared by 5 bases and J by 2 bases, with 13 bases between. This CDR3 spans 15 amino acids. Germline CDR1 SGHAT, CDR2 FQNNGV. The CDR3 DNA follows: TGTGCCAGCAGCCCTGGGGGGTGGACCTACAATGAGCAGTTCTTC. The encoded protein is CASSPGGWTYNEQFF.

This clonotype was counted at least ten times. This sequence joins TRBV3-1 and TRBJ2-4; no clear D. Trimming stripped 4 bases from V and 0 bases from J, with 13 bases between. This CDR3 comprises 16 residues. Germline-derived CDR1 and CDR2 are LGHDT and YNNKEL (reference sequence). The CDR3 nucleotides are TGTGCCAGCAGCCCCCTCGGAGCCCTAGCCAAAAACATTCAGTACTTC. This encodes CASSPLGALAKNIQYF. The entire variable domain, with the rest obtained from reference TRBV3-1 and TRBJ2-4, is as follows: DTAVSQTPKYLVTQMGNDKSIKCEQNLGHDTMYWYKQDSKKFLKIMFSYNNKELIINETVPNRFSPKSPDKAHLNLHINSLELGDSAVYFCASSPLGALAKNIQYFGAGTRLSVL.

The CDR3 sequence: CASSQRALAGATGELFF. Written as DNA, the CDR3 is TGCGCCAGCAGCCAACGCGCGTTAGCAGGGGCTACCGGGGAGCTGTTTTTT. The genes are TRBV4-1 and TRBJ2-2; TRBD1 is a possible D gene (6 bases). The CDR3 contains 17 residues. The ends were cut back, 2 bases at V and 5 bases at J, with 18 bases in the middle. Germline V gives CDR1 MGHRA, CDR2 YSYEKL.

There are a few counts of this clonotype. The gene calls are TRBV18 and TRBJ1-2; maybe TRBD1 (5 bases). V lost 3 bases to trimming and J lost 4 bases, with 24 bases between them. CDR3 length equals 18 residues. CDR1 KGHSH and CDR2 LQKENI come from the germline V gene. The CDR3 here is CASSPVTGTSKVSYGYTF. In DNA form, the CDR3 reads TGTGCCAGCTCACCCGTAACCGGGACCTCCAAGGTGAGCTATGGCTACACCTTC.

This clonotype was observed a few times. This chain joins TRBV4-1 and TRBJ2-7; D uncertain. Deletions cut 1 base from V and 3 bases from J, with 16 bases between. This CDR3 has 16 residues. Germline CDR1 is MGHRA and CDR2 is YSYEKL. The CDR3 DNA is TGCGCCAGCAGCCAAGTTATTATGGTCGAGAGCTACGAGCAGTACTTC. This encodes CASSQVIMVESYEQYF.

The chain has TRBV7-2 and TRBJ2-4, with TRBD2 identical over 9 bases. In germline, CDR1 is SGHTA, CDR2 FQGNSA. This CDR3 has 15 amino acids. The junction had 6 bases not matched to a gene; V was cut back by 3 bases and J by 6 bases. CDR3 in amino acids: CASSFSGGGRNIQYF. The CDR3, as DNA: TGTGCCAGCAGCTTTAGCGGGGGAGGGAGAAACATTCAGTACTTC.

This clonotype was detected ten times or more. This rearrangement joins TRBV7-8 to TRBJ2-5, with 8 positions matching TRBD1. The V segment lost 4 bases and the J segment 4 bases; nucleotides outside the gene matches: 11. The CDR3 has 16 residues. Germline CDR1 SGHVS, CDR2 FQNEAQ. The CDR3 nucleotides read TGTGCCAGCAGCTCGACCCGCTCAGGGGGCAGAGAGACCCAGTACTTC. Translated, it gives CASSSTRSGGRETQYF.

This clonotype has a count of ten or more. This rearrangement joins TRBV3-1 to TRBJ2-1, with D tentatively TRBD1 or TRBD2 (5 bases each). The CDR3 sequence is 14 residues long. V shed 8 bases and J shed 6 bases, with 17 bases lying between them. In germline, CDR1 is LGHDT, CDR2 YNNKEL (reference sequence). The CDR3 is CASAGSLRGNEQFF. The CDR3 coding sequence is TGTGCCAGCGCCGGGTCTCTGAGGGGCAATGAGCAGTTCTTC.